This T cell receptor (beta chain) is from a study of CD8 T cells in ankylosing spondylitis. Study conclusions and caveats: Disease-linked clones reportedly showed significant enrichment in matched ankylosing spondylitis synovial fluid. Earlier literature documents some of the motif variants in reactive arthritis synovial fluid and blood.

MiXCR was run by TCRdb on the 5' RACE reads, yielding one entry per CDR3 protein. The sample carries about 400,000 distinct CDR3 sequences, 20% to 25% recorded once. This clonotype showed up just a few times. The antigen remains undetermined. The germline V gene encodes CDR1 PRHDT and CDR2 FYEKMQ (reference sequence). V lost 1 base to trimming and J lost 7 bases, with 14 bases between them. This CDR3 is built from 14 residues. The sequencing sample was made of blood, either unsorted or a sorted T cell fraction (not recorded which). The TCR was taken from a male donor with ankylosing spondylitis or in good health (not recorded which). The rearrangement joins TRBV13 to TRBJ2-7; D call uncertain. In DNA form, the CDR3 reads TGTGCCAGCAGCTTAGTCCGGGCCCAGGAAGAGCAGTACTTC. Its protein is CASSLVRAQEEQYF. Using reference TRBV13 and TRBJ2-7 for the parts outside the CDR3, the full variable domain is AAGVIQSPRHLIKEKRETATLKCYPIPRHDTVYWYQQGPGQDPQFLISFYEKMQSDKGSIPDRFSAQQFSDYHSELNMSSLELGDSALYFCASSLVRAQEEQYFGPGTRLTVT.